This T cell receptor beta chain stems from a study of T cell repertoires in cytomegalovirus infection. TCRdb independently ran MiXCR on the reads; one entry per CDR3 protein. The sample lists about 570,000 distinct CDR3 sequences; just under 40% were seen once. General study points: CMV-specific HLA-C-restricted TCR beta clonotypes dominated the ex vivo response.

From germline, CDR1 is MDHEN and CDR2 SYDVKM. The CDR3 loop spans 13 amino acids. V was pared by 6 bases and J by 5 bases, with 13 bases between. Concerning this clonotype itself: Its antigen is still unknown.

The TCR sequence derives from a human donor in good health (CMV status not recorded). Some clones in this sample may be carry-over from other donors' samples. The rearrangement joins TRBV28 to TRBJ2-5, with a tentative D call TRBD2 (6 bases). This material consisted of cultured PBMCs, taken from culture after CMV antigen stimulation. The CDR3, as DNA: TGTGCCAGCAGCAAACTAGCACGGGAGACCCAGTACTTC. The encoded protein is CASSKLARETQYF.